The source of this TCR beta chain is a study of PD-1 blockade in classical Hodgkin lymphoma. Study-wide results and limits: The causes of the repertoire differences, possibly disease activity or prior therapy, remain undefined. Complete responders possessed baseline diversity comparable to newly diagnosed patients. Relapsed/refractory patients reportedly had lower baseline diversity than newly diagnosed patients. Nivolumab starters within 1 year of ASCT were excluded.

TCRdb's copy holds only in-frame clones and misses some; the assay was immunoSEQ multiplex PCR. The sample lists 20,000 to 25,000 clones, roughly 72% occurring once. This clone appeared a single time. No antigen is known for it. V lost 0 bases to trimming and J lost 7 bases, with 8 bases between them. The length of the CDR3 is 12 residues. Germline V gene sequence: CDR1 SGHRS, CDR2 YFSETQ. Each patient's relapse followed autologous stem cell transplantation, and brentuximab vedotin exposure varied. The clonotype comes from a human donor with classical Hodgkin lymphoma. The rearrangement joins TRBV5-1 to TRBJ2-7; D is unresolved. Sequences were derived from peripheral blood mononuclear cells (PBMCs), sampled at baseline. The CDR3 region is CASSLEGEEQYF. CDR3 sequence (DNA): TGCGCCAGCAGCTTGGAAGGAGAAGAGCAGTACTTC.